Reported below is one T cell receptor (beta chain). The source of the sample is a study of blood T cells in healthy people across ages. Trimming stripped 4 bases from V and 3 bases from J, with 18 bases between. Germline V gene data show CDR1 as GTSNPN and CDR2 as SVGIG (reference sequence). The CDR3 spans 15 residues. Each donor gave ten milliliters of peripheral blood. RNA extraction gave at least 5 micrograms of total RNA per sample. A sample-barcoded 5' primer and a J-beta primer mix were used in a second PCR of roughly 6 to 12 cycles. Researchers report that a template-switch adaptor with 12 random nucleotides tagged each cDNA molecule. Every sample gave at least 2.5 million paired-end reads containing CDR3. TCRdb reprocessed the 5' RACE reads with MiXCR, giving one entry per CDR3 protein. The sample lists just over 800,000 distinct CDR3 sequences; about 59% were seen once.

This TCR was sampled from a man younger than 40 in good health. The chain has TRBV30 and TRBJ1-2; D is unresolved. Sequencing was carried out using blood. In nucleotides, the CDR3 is TGTGCCTGGAAAGGTTGGGTCAGCACGGACTATGGCTACACCTTC. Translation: CAWKGWVSTDYGYTF.